The clone carrying this T cell receptor (beta chain) was counted a few times. The entry originates in a study of T cell changes during pregnancy in multiple sclerosis. V lost 5 bases and J lost 12; bases outside the gene matches: 9. This CDR3 is built from 12 residues. Germline V gene sequence: CDR1 SGHAT, CDR2 FQNNGV. Using immunoSEQ multiplex PCR, the repertoire was profiled, and TCRdb retains in-frame clones only, with some absent. The top ten clones hold 0.7% of a sample with approximately 70,000 clones, roughly 89% of them seen once. The chain links TRBV11-2 to TRBJ1-2; TRBD1 aligns across 7 bases. The material sequenced was peripheral blood, taken in the third trimester of pregnancy. This receptor was taken from a female donor in good health, enrolled as a control in a pregnancy study. The DNA for the CDR3 is TGTGCCAGCAGCCCCGACAGGGTTTGGCACACCTTC. Translation: CASSPDRVWHTF.